The rows below give T cell receptor beta chains drawn from one sample of a study of blood T cells in healthy people across ages. TCRdb independently ran MiXCR on the 5' RACE reads; one entry per CDR3 protein. The table lists 650,000 to 1,000,000 distinct CDR3 sequences, about 47% of them singletons. The sequenced sample consisted of blood. The receptors shown here come from an elderly man in good health. Both conserved end residues are part of each CDR3. Each record gives: J gene, clone size, D gene, V gene, CDR3 DNA, CDR3 protein. The D gene is left open where the match is weak. A clone size is listed for some rows: how often the clone was seen (once, few, many), or a class if it is expanded.

J: TRBJ2-5; size: few; D: .; V: TRBV20-1; DNA: TGCAGTGCTAGTTCAGACCGGATCGGGGAGACCCAGTACTTC; CDR3: CSASSDRIGETQYF
J: TRBJ2-3; size: .; D: .; V: TRBV21-1; DNA: TGTGCCAGGGGCTCGGATACGCAGTATTTT; CDR3: CARGSDTQYF
J: TRBJ1-4; size: few; D: TRBD1; V: TRBV20-1; DNA: TGCAGTGCAACAAAGGGGGCTAAGGATGAAAAACTGTTTTTT; CDR3: CSATKGAKDEKLFF
J: TRBJ2-1; size: many; D: .; V: TRBV27; DNA: TGTGCCAGCAGTTTAATTGGTAATGAGCAGTTCTTC; CDR3: CASSLIGNEQFF
J: TRBJ2-3; size: few; D: .; V: TRBV29-1; DNA: TGCACCACGCAACGGGACCCAACCATGGATACGCAGTATTTT; CDR3: CTTQRDPTMDTQYF
J: TRBJ2-3; size: many; D: .; V: TRBV12-3/TRBV12-4; DNA: TGTGCCAGCAGTCAGGGGAAGCTAGTGTCAGATACGCAGTATTTT; CDR3: CASSQGKLVSDTQYF
J: TRBJ2-1; size: .; D: .; V: TRBV5-6; DNA: TGTGCCAGCAGCGTCACTAGCAATGAGCAGTTCTTC; CDR3: CASSVTSNEQFF
J: TRBJ2-7; size: few; D: TRBD1; V: TRBV9; DNA: TGTGCCAGCAGCACAGGGACAGGCAACCACGAGCAGTACTTC; CDR3: CASSTGTGNHEQYF
J: TRBJ2-5; size: .; D: .; V: TRBV7-2; DNA: TGTGCCAGCAGCTTAGGATCAGCAGGGAAACAAGAGACCCAGTACTTC; CDR3: CASSLGSAGKQETQYF
J: TRBJ2-7; size: .; D: .; V: TRBV11-2; DNA: TGTGCCAGCAGCTCAGGGCGGCCAGAGGACGAGCAGTACTTC; CDR3: CASSSGRPEDEQYF
J: TRBJ2-7; size: once; D: TRBD1; V: TRBV28; DNA: TGTGCCAGCAGTTTAGTTAAGACGGGACAGGGCCACGAGCAGTACTTC; CDR3: CASSLVKTGQGHEQYF
J: TRBJ2-7; size: .; D: .; V: TRBV20-1; DNA: TGCAGTGCTGGAAGGAGTGAGCAGTACTTC; CDR3: CSAGRSEQYF
J: TRBJ2-1; size: .; D: .; V: TRBV10-3; DNA: TGTGCCATCAGTGAGTCCCCCAGGCCCCCCTACAATGAGCAGTTCTTC; CDR3: CAISESPRPPYNEQFF
J: TRBJ1-1; size: few; D: .; V: TRBV6-2/TRBV6-3; DNA: TGTGCCAGCAGTTCATATAGGGGGGTGAACACTGAAGCTTTCTTT; CDR3: CASSSYRGVNTEAFF
J: TRBJ2-1; size: .; D: TRBD2; V: TRBV27; DNA: TGTGCCAGCAGCAAACCGGGACTAGCGGGACATGAGCAGTTCTTC; CDR3: CASSKPGLAGHEQFF
J: TRBJ1-1; size: .; D: .; V: TRBV5-1; DNA: TGCGCCAGCAGCTTGGACACCTGGGCAACTGAAGCTTTCTTT; CDR3: CASSLDTWATEAFF
J: TRBJ2-2; size: .; D: TRBD2; V: TRBV11-2; DNA: TGTGCCAGCAGCTTAATCGGCCGCGGGAGGGCCGAGAGTCGCACCGGGGAGCTGTTTTTT; CDR3: CASSLIGRGRAESRTGELFF
J: TRBJ2-7; size: few; D: .; V: TRBV29-1; DNA: TGCAGCGTCCTGACACATAGTTCGTACGAGCAGTACTTC; CDR3: CSVLTHSSYEQYF
J: TRBJ2-7; size: few; D: .; V: TRBV28; DNA: TGTGCCAGCAGTGGCCCGGGAGAAAAAACCTACGAGCAGTACTTC; CDR3: CASSGPGEKTYEQYF
J: TRBJ2-7; size: many; D: .; V: TRBV7-2; DNA: TGTGCCAGCAGCTTGACAGCCCTGAGCTCCTACGAGCAGTACTTC; CDR3: CASSLTALSSYEQYF
J: TRBJ2-6; size: .; D: .; V: TRBV9; DNA: TGTGCCAGCAGCACTACTGTGGCCAACGTCCTGACTTTC; CDR3: CASSTTVANVLTF
J: TRBJ2-7; size: .; D: .; V: TRBV20-1; DNA: TGCAGTGCTATCCCCGGGACCGCCGACTACGAGCAGTACTTC; CDR3: CSAIPGTADYEQYF
J: TRBJ2-3; size: .; D: TRBD2; V: TRBV12-3/TRBV12-4; DNA: TGTGCCAGCAGACGCTCTAGCGGGGGGTGGGATACGCAGTATTTT; CDR3: CASRRSSGGWDTQYF
J: TRBJ1-2; size: .; D: .; V: TRBV6-6; DNA: TGTGCCAGCAGTAGCCTAACAATCTATGGCTACACCTTC; CDR3: CASSSLTIYGYTF
J: TRBJ2-5; size: .; D: .; V: TRBV6-5; DNA: TGTGCCAGCAGTATGGACCGGCGGGAGACCCAGTACTTC; CDR3: CASSMDRRETQYF
J: TRBJ1-5; size: .; D: .; V: TRBV3-1; DNA: TGTGCCAGCAGCCAAGATTTGAGAAGCAATCAGCCCCAGCATTTT; CDR3: CASSQDLRSNQPQHF
J: TRBJ2-1; size: few; D: TRBD1; V: TRBV7-2; DNA: TGTGCCAGCAGTCGGACAGGGGAGACCCAGTTCTTC; CDR3: CASSRTGETQFF
J: TRBJ2-5; size: .; D: .; V: TRBV2; DNA: TGTGCCAGCGCGAGGGAGAGGGTAGAGACCCAGTACTTC; CDR3: CASARERVETQYF
J: TRBJ1-2; size: .; D: .; V: TRBV29-1; DNA: TGCAGCGTTGAAGGCGGCAGTTCTCGTGGCTACACCTTC; CDR3: CSVEGGSSRGYTF
J: TRBJ1-5; size: .; D: TRBD1; V: TRBV10-3; DNA: TGTGCCATCAGTCCCGGGACAGGGACTAGCAATCAGCCCCAGCATTTT; CDR3: CAISPGTGTSNQPQHF
J: TRBJ2-1; size: .; D: .; V: TRBV20-1; DNA: TGCAGTGCTAGAGAGTGGGGGGAGGGACAAGGGCCCAATGAGCAGTTCTTC; CDR3: CSAREWGEGQGPNEQFF
J: TRBJ2-3; size: .; D: .; V: TRBV20-1; DNA: TGCAGTGCAGCCGGCGGTTTGGGGCGTGGAGGCACAGATACGCAGTATTTT; CDR3: CSAAGGLGRGGTDTQYF
J: TRBJ2-3; size: .; D: .; V: TRBV2; DNA: TGTGCCAGCAGGGGGTTGGGGGATACGCAGTATTTT; CDR3: CASRGLGDTQYF
J: TRBJ2-2; size: .; D: .; V: TRBV7-9; DNA: TGTGCCAGCATACCGCCGGGACTTCTGAACACCGGGGAGCTGTTTTTT; CDR3: CASIPPGLLNTGELFF
J: TRBJ2-6; size: .; D: .; V: TRBV28; DNA: TGTGCCAGCACCACTACCCCGGGACCGGAGGACCCTCTGCTTCCCGGGGCCAACGTCCTGACTTTC; CDR3: CASTTTPGPEDPLLPGANVLTF
J: TRBJ2-7; size: many; D: TRBD2; V: TRBV12-3/TRBV12-4; DNA: TGTGCCAGCAGTCGGGAGACTAGCGGAGGGCCCAACGAGCAGTACTTC; CDR3: CASSRETSGGPNEQYF
J: TRBJ2-1; size: .; D: .; V: TRBV20-1; DNA: TGCAGTGCTTCGGGACTTCAATACCAAAAGTTCTTC; CDR3: CSASGLQYQKFF
J: TRBJ2-7; size: .; D: .; V: TRBV5-1; DNA: TGCGCCAGCAGCAAACTAGATACGGGCGAGCAGTACTTC; CDR3: CASSKLDTGEQYF
J: TRBJ1-1; size: .; D: .; V: TRBV5-5; DNA: TGTGCCAGCAGCGCCAACAGGGCATGGGACACTGAAGCTTTCTTT; CDR3: CASSANRAWDTEAFF
J: TRBJ2-3; size: .; D: .; V: TRBV15; DNA: TGTGCCACCAGCAGAGAAAGCACAGATACGCAGTATTTT; CDR3: CATSRESTDTQYF
J: TRBJ2-3; size: .; D: .; V: TRBV7-9; DNA: TGTGCCTCCCCGGTCGGGTTAATGTTAGATACGCAGTATTTT; CDR3: CASPVGLMLDTQYF
J: TRBJ2-3; size: .; D: .; V: TRBV5-5; DNA: TGTGCCAGCAGCCCGCGGAGCGTCACAGATACGCAGTATTTT; CDR3: CASSPRSVTDTQYF
J: TRBJ2-7; size: few; D: .; V: TRBV29-1; DNA: TGCAGCGTGGGAGACAACTACGAGCAGTACTTC; CDR3: CSVGDNYEQYF
J: TRBJ2-5; size: .; D: .; V: TRBV5-1; DNA: TGCGCCAGCAGATATATAGACATCACAGAGACCCAGTACTTC; CDR3: CASRYIDITETQYF
J: TRBJ2-3; size: many; D: .; V: TRBV3-1; DNA: TGTGCCAGCAGCCAAGACTCCACAGATACGCAGTATTTT; CDR3: CASSQDSTDTQYF
J: TRBJ2-1; size: .; D: TRBD2; V: TRBV3-1; DNA: TGTGCCAGCAGTCCTCCGCGGGGGAGAAACAATGAGCAGTTCTTC; CDR3: CASSPPRGRNNEQFF
J: TRBJ1-4; size: few; D: .; V: TRBV2; DNA: TGTGCCAGCAGAAGGGACGGCGATCCGAATGAAAAACTGTTTTTT; CDR3: CASRRDGDPNEKLFF
J: TRBJ2-3; size: .; D: TRBD2; V: TRBV7-2; DNA: TGTGCCAGCGGGAGCGGGGATACGCGGTATTTT; CDR3: CASGSGDTRYF
J: TRBJ2-7; size: .; D: TRBD2; V: TRBV9; DNA: TGTGCCAGCAGCCCCTCGACTAGCGCCCTCTACGAGCAGTACTTC; CDR3: CASSPSTSALYEQYF
J: TRBJ2-1; size: .; D: .; V: TRBV6-2/TRBV6-3; DNA: TGTGCCAGTACACCCAACTCCTACAATGAGCAGTTCTTC; CDR3: CASTPNSYNEQFF